Detailed here is one T cell receptor beta chain. Its target antigen remains unknown. The sample holds no much larger clone one base away, and base qualities are not on file. These data originate in a study of T cell responses to AZD1222 COVID-19 vaccine (dated by TCRdb to 2020 to 2023). Regarding the study in general: A total of 230 to 250 trial participants underwent TCR sequencing, of whom roughly 210 received two doses of AZD1222 and about 25 received two doses of the MenACWY control vaccine. Trial participants were enrolled by age into subgroups of 18-55, 56-69 and 70-plus years, and around 150, 28 and 57 TCR-sequenced participants, respectively, were included in these subgroups. The research as a whole found: Because no day 14 peak-response samples were available, the repertoires could be characterized only after the peak T cell response. After two AZD1222 doses, both the breadth and the depth of spike-specific TCRs were significantly higher than at day 0 and than in MenACWY recipients. Vaccine-associated CD4 TCRs spanned the whole spike protein, with dominant responses in regions 160-218 and 743-854. Conclusions about previously exposed vaccinees were limited because only 6 or 7 AZD1222 recipients were SARS-CoV-2 seropositive at baseline. In the small 56-69-year group, the increase in depth fell short of significance, most likely because of low power. Nearly half of unique spike-specific TCRs reportedly recognized epitopes outside regions mutated in the B.1.351 and B.1.1.7 variants. Participants were mostly white British and included more females than males, and it was suggested by the authors that clonal diversity may have been underestimated.

The CDR3 regions of human TCRbeta chains were analyzed by immunosequencing. In the paper's pipeline: TCRs in the repertoires were compared against a reference library of SARS-CoV-2-specific TCRs that had been generated with the MIRA antigen-specificity platform. Breadth was defined as the fraction of unique TCRs that were SARS-CoV-2-associated, and depth was defined as the fraction of total T cells that were SARS-CoV-2-associated. Using the MIRA data, each spike-specific TCR was assigned both to the spike region to which the TCR was reactive and to a CD4 or CD8 class. Log10-transformed breadth and depth values were compared by one-way ANOVA with Sidak's multiple comparisons tests. TCRdb stores this immuneACCESS table with in-frame sequences only. Part of the clones is absent; in the studies checked, under half of the shortfall reflects unresolved V genes, and no reason is known for the rest. That table gives V, J and clone size, and the DNA gave D and trimming. A total of 100,000 to 150,000 clones appear in this sample, over 75% of them only once. The ten largest clonotypes hold 7.9% of the sample.

There are 12 amino acids in the CDR3, from cysteine to phenylalanine inclusive. Only the CDR3 portion is preserved as DNA: 36 bases, with reading frame beginning at the first base. CDR1 and CDR2 are drawn from the germline V gene: SGHTA, FQGNSA. Trimming at the junction amounts to 4 bases on V and 6 bases on J, and the germline ends lie 9 bases apart. Read against the paper, the sample's time point label means: about 28 days (+/-7) after the second vaccine dose. The treatment or condition label, read with the paper, signifies: meningococcal conjugate vaccine given as trial control. Vaccinee samples were obtained from the UK trials COV001 and COV002, which included a single-blind randomized controlled phase 2/3 trial of AZD1222 (ChAdOx1 nCoV-19) in healthy adults. For TCRbeta chain sequencing, PBMC samples from trial participants were taken at day 0 and at day 28 after the second dose.

The receptor was derived from an adult who received the MenACWY meningococcal vaccine as a control. This material consisted of peripheral blood, taken 28 days after the second dose of the MenACWY control vaccine. The V and J genes are TRBV7-2 and TRBJ1-1; too little of a D gene remains to name it. The CDR3: CASSYRIAEAFF. The nucleotides read TGTGCCAGCAGCTATCGGATTGCTGAAGCTTTCTTT.